This TCR beta chain is drawn from a study of T cell changes during pregnancy in multiple sclerosis. CDR1 and CDR2 from the germline V gene are SGHRS and YFSETQ. Between the trimmed V and J ends, which lost 4 bases and 0 bases, there was a span of 8 bases. The CDR3 loop spans 14 amino acids. This table comes from immunoSEQ multiplex PCR, and its TCRdb copy is limited to in-frame clones, with some not included. This table has 90,000 to 95,000 clones, approximately 94% appearing once. The V and J genes are TRBV5-1 and TRBJ1-3, with D uncertain. The source of this sequence is a female donor with multiple sclerosis, enrolled in a pregnancy study. Material: peripheral blood, obtained in the third trimester of pregnancy. Here the CDR3 DNA reads TGCGCCAGCAGCGCGGACTTCTCTGGAAACACCATATATTTT. Its protein is CASSADFSGNTIYF. The entire variable domain, with the rest obtained from reference TRBV5-1 and TRBJ1-3, is as follows: KAGVTQTPRYLIKTRGQQVTLSCSPISGHRSVSWYQQTPGQGLQFLFEYFSETQRNKGNFPGRFSGRQFSNSRSEMNVSTLELGDSALYLCASSADFSGNTIYFGEGSWLTVV.